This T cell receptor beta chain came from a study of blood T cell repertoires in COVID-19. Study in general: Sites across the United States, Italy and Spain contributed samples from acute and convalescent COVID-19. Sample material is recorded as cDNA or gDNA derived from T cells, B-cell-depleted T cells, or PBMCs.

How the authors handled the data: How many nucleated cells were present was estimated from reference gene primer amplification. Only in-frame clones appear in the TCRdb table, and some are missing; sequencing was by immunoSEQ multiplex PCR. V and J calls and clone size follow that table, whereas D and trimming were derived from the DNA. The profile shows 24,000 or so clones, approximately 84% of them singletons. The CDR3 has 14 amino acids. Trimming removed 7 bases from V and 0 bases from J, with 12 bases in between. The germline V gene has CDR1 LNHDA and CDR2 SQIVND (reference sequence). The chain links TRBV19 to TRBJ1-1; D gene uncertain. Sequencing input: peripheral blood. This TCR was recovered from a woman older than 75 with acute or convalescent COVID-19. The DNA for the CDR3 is TGTGCCAGTACCCCAAGTCGGGTGAACACTGAAGCTTTCTTT. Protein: CASTPSRVNTEAFF.